The source of this T cell receptor (beta chain) is a study of cytomegalovirus exposure and HLA in healthy donors. Findings and caveats of the study: For most TCR beta V segments, an earlier analysis put the productive rate at about 90% or about 30% of the time. Confirmation in vitro established that a few CMV-associated chains were specific for CMV antigens.

Worth noting for this clone: Antigen unknown.

V dropped 3 bases and J dropped 4; count of bases not matched to a gene: 6. The germline CDR1 and CDR2 sequences are SGHAT and FQNNGV. The CDR3 is 15 residues long. The PCR was carried out with 60 Vbeta primers and 13 Jbeta primers. Original data processing: Unique TCR beta chains numbered roughly 84 million in a later analysis, with some 9.9 million shared. This table comes from immunoSEQ multiplex PCR, and its TCRdb copy is limited to in-frame clones, with some not included. That table furnishes V, J and clone size, whereas the DNA furnished D and trimming. The ten most abundant clones cover 4.5% to 6% of a sample with roughly 78,000 clones.

Sample: PBMCs. The chain carries TRBV11-2 and TRBJ1-5, with 7 bases aligning to TRBD1. The origin of this receptor is a man in his forties in good health and CMV-seronegative. This CDR3 reads CASSLTGTYNQPQHF. The CDR3, as DNA: TGTGCCAGCAGCTTGACAGGGACCTATAATCAGCCCCAGCATTTT.